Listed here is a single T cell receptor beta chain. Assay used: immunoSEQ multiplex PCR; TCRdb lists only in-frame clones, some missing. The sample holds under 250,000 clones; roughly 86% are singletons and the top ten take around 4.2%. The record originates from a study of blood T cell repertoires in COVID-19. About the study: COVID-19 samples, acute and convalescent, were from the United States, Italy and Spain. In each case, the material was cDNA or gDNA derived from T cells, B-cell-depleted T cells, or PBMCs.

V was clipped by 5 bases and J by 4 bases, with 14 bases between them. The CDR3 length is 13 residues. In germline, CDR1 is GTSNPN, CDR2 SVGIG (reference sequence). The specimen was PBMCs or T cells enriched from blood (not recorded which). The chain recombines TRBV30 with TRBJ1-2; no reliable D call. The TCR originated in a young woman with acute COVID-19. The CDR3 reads CAWGEQASYGYTF. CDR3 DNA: TGTGCCTGGGGAGAGCAGGCCTCCTATGGCTACACCTTC.